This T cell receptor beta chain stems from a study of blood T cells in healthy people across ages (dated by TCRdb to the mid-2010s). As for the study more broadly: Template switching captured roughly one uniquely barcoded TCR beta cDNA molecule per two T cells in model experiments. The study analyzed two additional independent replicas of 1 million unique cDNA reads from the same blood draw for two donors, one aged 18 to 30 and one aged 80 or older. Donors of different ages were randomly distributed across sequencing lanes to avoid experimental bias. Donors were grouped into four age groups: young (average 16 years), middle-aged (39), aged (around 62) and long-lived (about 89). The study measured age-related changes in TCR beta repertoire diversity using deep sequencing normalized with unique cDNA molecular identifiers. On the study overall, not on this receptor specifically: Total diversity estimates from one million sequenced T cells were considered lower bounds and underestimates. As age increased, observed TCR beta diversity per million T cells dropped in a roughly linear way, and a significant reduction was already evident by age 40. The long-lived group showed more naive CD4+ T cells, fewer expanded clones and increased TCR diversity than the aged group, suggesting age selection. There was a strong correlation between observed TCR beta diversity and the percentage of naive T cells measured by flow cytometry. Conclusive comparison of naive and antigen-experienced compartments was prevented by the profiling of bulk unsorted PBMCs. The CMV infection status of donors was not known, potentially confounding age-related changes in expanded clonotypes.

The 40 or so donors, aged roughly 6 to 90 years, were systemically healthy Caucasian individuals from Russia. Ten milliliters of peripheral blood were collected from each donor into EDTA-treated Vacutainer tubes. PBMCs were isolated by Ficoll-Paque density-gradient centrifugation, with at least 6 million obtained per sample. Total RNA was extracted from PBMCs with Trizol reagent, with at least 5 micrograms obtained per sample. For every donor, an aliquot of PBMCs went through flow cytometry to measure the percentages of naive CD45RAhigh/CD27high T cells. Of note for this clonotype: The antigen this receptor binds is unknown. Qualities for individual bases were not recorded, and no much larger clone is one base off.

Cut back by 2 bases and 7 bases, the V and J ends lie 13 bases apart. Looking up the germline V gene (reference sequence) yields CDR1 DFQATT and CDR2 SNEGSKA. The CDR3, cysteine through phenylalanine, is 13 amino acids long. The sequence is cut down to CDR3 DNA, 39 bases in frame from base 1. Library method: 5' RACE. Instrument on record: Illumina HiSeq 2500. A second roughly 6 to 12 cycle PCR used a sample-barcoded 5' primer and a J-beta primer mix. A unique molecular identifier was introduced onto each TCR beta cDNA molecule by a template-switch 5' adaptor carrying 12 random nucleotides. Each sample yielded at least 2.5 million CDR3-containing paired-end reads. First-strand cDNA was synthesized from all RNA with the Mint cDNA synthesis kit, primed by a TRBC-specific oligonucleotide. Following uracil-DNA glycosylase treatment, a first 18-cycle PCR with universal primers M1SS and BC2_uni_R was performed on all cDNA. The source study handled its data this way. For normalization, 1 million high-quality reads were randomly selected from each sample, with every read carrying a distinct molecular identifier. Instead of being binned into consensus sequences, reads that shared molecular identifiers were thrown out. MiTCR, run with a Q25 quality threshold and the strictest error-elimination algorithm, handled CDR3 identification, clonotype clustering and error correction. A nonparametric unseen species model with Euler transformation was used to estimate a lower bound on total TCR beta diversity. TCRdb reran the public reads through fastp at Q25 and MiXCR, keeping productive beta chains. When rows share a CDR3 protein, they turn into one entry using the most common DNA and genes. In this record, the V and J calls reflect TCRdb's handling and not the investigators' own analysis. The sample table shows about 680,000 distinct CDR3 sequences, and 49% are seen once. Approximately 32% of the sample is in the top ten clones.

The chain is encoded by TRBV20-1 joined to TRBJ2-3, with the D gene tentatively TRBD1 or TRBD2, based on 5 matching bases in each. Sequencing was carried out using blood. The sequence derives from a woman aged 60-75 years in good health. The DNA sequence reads TGCAGTGCTAGAAGGGACCCCGGACATACGCAGTATTTT. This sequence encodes CSARRDPGHTQYF.